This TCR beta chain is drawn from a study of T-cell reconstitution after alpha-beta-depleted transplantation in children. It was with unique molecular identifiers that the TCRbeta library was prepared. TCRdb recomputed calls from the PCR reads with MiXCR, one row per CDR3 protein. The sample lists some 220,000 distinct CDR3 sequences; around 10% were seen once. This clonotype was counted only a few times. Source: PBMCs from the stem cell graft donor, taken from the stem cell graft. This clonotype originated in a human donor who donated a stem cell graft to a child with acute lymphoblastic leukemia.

The CDR3 nucleotides are TGTGCCAGCATGGCGGGGTCCTATAATTCACCCCTCCACTTT. This encodes CASMAGSYNSPLHF. V usage is TRBV27 and J usage is TRBJ1-6; D call uncertain. Per germline, CDR1 MNHEY and CDR2 SMNVEV (reference sequence). This CDR3 region has 14 residues. V was trimmed by 7 bases and J by 1 base, leaving 8 bases between them.